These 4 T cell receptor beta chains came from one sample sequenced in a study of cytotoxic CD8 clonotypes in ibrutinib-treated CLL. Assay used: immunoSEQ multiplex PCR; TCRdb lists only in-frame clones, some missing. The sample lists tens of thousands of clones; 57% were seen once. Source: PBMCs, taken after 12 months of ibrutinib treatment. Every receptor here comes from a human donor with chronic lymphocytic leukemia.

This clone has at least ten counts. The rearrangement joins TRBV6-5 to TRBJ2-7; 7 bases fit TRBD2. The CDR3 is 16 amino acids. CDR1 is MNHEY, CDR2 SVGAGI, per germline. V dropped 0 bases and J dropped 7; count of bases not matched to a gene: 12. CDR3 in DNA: TGTGCCAGCAGTTACTCGACAGCGGGACCCCTCGTTGAGCAGTACTTC. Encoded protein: CASSYSTAGPLVEQYF.

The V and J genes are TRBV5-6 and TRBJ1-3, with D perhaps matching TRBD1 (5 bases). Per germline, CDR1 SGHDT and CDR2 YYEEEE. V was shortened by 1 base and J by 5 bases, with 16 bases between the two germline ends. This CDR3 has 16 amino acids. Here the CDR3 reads CASSLRVGASRNTIYF. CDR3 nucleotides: TGTGCCAGCAGCTTGAGGGTAGGGGCCAGTAGAAACACCATATATTTT.

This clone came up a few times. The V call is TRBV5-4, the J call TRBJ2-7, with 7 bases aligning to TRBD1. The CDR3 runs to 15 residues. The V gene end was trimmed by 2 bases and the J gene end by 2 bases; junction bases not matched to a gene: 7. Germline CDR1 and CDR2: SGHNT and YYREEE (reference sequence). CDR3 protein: CASSLTQGQTYEQYF. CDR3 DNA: TGTGCCAGCAGCTTAACACAGGGGCAGACCTACGAGCAGTACTTC.

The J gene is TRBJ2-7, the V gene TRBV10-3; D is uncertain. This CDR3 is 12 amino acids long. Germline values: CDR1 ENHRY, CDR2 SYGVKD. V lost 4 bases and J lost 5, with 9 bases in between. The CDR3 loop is CAISGRIDEQYF. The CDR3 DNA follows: TGTGCCATCAGTGGCAGAATCGACGAGCAGTACTTC.